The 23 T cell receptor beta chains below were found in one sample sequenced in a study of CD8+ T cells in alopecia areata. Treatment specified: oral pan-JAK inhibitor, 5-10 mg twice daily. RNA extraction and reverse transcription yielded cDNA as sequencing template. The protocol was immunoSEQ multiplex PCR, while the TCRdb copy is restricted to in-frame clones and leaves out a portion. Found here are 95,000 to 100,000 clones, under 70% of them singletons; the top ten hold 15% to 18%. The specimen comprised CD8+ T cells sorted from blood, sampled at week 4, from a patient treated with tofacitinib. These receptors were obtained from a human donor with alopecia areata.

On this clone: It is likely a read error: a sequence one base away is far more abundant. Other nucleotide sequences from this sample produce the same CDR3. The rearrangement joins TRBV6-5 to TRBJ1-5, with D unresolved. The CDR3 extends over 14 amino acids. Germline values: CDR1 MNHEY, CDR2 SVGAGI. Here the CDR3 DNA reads TGTGCGAGCGGGAGCGGGCCTTCAGAACAGCCCCAGCATTTT. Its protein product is CASGSGPSEQPQHF.

The DNA for the CDR3 is TGCAGCGTTGACATTCGGTATTGGACTAGCGGGAGCACAGATACGCAGTATTTT. Its translation is CSVDIRYWTSGSTDTQYF. V gene TRBV29-1 combines with J gene TRBJ2-3, with 11 positions matching TRBD2. The germline CDR1 and CDR2 sequences are SQVTM and ANQGSEA. The CDR3 loop spans 18 amino acids. With 3 bases clipped from V and 0 bases from J, the junction kept 11 bases outside the gene matches.

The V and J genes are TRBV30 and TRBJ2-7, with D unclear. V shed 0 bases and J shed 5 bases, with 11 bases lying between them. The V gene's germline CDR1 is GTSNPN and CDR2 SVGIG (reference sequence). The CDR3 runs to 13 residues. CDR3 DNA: TGTGCCTGGAGTGTTATAAGGGTCCACGAGCAGTACTTC. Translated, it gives CAWSVIRVHEQYF.

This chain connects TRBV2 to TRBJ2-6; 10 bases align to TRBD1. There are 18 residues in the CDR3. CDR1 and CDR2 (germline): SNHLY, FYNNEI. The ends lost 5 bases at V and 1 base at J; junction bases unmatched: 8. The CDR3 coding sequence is TGTGCCAGCAGTCCGCCACCGGGACAGGGGTCTGGGGCCAACGTCCTGACTTTC. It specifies CASSPPPGQGSGANVLTF.

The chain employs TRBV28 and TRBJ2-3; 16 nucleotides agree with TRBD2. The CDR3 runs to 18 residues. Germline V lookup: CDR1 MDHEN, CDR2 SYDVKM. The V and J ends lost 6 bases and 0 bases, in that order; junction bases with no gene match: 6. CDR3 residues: CASSFGTSGRASTDTQYF. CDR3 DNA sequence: TGTGCCAGCAGCTTTGGGACTAGCGGGAGGGCCAGCACAGATACGCAGTATTTT.

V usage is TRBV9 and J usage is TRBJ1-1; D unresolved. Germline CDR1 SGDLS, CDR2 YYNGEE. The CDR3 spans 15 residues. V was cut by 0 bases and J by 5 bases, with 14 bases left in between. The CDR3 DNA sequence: TGTGCCAGCAGCGTAGTCCCAGATGAAGGGACTGAAGCTTTCTTT. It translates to CASSVVPDEGTEAFF.

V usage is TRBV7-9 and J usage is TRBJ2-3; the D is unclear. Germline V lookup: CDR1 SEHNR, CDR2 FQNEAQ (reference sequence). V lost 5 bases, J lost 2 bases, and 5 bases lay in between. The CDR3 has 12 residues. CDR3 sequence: CASSGFTDTQYF. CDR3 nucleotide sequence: TGTGCCAGCAGCGGTTTCACAGATACGCAGTATTTT.

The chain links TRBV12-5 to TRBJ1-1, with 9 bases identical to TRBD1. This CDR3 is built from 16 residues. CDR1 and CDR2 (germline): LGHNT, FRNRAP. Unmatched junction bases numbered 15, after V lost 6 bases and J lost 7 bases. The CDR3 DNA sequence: TGTGCTAGTGGCAGGGTTTTGGGACAGGGCTTACATGAAGCTTTCTTT. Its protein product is CASGRVLGQGLHEAFF.

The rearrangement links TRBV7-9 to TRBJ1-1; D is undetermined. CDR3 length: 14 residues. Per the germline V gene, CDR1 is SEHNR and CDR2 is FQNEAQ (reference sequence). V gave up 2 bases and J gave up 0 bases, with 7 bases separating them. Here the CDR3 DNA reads TGTGCCAGCAGCTTATCACACATGAACACTGAAGCTTTCTTT. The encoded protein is CASSLSHMNTEAFF.

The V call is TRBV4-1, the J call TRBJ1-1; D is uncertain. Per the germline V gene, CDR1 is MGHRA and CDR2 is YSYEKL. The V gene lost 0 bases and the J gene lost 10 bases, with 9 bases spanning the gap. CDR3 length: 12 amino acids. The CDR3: CASSQEPDRAFF. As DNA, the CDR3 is TGCGCCAGCAGCCAAGAGCCGGATAGAGCTTTCTTT.

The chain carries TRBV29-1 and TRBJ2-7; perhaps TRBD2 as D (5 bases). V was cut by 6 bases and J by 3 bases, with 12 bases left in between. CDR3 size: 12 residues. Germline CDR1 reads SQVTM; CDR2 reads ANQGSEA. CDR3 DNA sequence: TGCAGCGTCCGGACTCAAGGCTACGAGCAGTACTTC. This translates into CSVRTQGYEQYF.

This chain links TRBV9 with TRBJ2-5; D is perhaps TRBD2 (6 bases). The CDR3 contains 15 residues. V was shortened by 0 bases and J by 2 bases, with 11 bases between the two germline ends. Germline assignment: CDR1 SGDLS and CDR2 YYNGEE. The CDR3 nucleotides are TGTGCCAGCAGCGTAGGGGTCGGGAGACAAGAGACCCAGTACTTC. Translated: CASSVGVGRQETQYF.

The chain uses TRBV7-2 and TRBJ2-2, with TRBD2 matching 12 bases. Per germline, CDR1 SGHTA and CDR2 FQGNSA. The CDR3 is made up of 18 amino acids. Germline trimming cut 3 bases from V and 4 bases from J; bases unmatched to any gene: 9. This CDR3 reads CASSFFHGLAGLTGELFF. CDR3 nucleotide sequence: TGTGCCAGCAGCTTCTTCCACGGACTAGCGGGACTCACCGGGGAGCTGTTTTTT.

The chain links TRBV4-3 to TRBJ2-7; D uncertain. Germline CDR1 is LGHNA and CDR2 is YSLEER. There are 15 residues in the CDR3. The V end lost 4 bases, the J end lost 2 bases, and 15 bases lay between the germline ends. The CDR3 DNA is TGCGCCAGCAGCCCCTCGCCCTTGGGCGCCTACGAGCAGTACTTC. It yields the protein CASSPSPLGAYEQYF.

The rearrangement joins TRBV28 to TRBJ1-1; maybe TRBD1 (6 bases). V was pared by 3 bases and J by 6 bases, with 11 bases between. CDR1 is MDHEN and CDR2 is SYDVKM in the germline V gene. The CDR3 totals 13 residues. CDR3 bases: TGTGCCAGCAGTTTGGGGGGGGCCGCTGAAGCTTTCTTT. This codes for CASSLGGAAEAFF.

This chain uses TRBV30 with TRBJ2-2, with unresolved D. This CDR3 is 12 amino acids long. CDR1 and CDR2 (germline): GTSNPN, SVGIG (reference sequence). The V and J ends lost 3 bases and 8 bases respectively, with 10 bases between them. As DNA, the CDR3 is TGTGCCTGGAGCCGGGCAGCGGGGGAGCTGTTTTTT. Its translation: CAWSRAAGELFF.

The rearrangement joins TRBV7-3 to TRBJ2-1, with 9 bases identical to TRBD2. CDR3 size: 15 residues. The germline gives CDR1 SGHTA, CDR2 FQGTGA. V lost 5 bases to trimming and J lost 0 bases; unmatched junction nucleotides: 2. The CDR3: CASSILAGSYNEQFF. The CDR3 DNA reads TGTGCCAGCAGCATACTAGCGGGCTCCTACAATGAGCAGTTCTTC. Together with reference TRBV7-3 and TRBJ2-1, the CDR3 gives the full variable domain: GAGVSQTPSNKVTEKGKYVELRCDPISGHTALYWYRQSLGQGPEFLIYFQGTGAADDSGLPNDRFFAVRPEGSVSTLKIQRTERGDSAVYLCASSILAGSYNEQFFGPGTRLTVL.

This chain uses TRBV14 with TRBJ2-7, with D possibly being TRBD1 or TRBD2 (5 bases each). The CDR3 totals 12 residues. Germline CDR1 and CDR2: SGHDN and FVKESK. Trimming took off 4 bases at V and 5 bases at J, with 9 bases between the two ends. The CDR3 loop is CASSPRDHEQYF. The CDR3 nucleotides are TGTGCCAGCAGCCCAAGGGACCACGAGCAGTACTTC.

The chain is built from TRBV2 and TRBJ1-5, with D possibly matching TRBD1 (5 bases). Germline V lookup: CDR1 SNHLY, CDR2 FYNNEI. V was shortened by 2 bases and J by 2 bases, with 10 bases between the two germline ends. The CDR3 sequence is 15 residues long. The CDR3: CASSEWKGGNQPQHF. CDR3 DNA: TGTGCCAGCAGTGAATGGAAAGGGGGCAATCAGCCCCAGCATTTT.

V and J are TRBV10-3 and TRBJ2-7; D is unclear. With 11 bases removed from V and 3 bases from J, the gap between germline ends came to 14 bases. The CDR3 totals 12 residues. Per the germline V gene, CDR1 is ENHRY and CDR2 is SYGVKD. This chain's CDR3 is CASLDADYEQYF. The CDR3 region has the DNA TGTGCCTCCCTGGACGCGGACTACGAGCAGTACTTC.

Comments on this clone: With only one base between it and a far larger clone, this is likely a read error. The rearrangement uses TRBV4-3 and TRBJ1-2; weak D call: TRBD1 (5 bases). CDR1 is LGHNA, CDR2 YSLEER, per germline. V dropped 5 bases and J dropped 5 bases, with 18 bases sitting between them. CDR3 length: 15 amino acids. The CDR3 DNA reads TGCGCCAGCAGCTTGGCCCTAACGGGGGTTTATGGCTACACCTTC. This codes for CASSLALTGVYGYTF.

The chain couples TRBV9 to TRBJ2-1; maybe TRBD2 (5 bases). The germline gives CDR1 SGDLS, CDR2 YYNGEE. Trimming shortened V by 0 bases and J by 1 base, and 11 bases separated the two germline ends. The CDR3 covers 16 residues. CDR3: CASSVDVSGSYNEQFF. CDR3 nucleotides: TGTGCCAGCAGCGTAGACGTGTCGGGGTCCTACAATGAGCAGTTCTTC.

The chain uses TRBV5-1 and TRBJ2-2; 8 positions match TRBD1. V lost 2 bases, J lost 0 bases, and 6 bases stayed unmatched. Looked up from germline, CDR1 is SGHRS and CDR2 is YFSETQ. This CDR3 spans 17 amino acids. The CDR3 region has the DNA TGCGCCAGCAGCTTCCGACAGGGGTTAACGAACACCGGGGAGCTGTTTTTT. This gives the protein CASSFRQGLTNTGELFF. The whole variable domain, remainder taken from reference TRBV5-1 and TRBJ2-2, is KAGVTQTPRYLIKTRGQQVTLSCSPISGHRSVSWYQQTPGQGLQFLFEYFSETQRNKGNFPGRFSGRQFSNSRSEMNVSTLELGDSALYLCASSFRQGLTNTGELFFGEGSRLTVL.